This T cell receptor beta chain was sequenced in a study of cytomegalovirus exposure and HLA in healthy donors. Findings of the study overall: Among TCR beta chains, those listed as cytomegalovirus-associated numbered more than 150. TCR beta V- and J-gene trimming was later associated with a missense DCLRE1C variant.

The CDR3 contains 16 residues. The V and J ends lost 1 base and 14 bases respectively, with 21 bases between them. Germline V gene data show CDR1 as MNHNS and CDR2 as SASEGT. As to this clone: What it recognizes is unknown.

PCR used 60 Vbeta primers and 13 Jbeta primers. Sequencing used immunoSEQ multiplex PCR; TCRdb keeps in-frame clones, though not all of them. The data show 200,000 to 250,000 clones, and the top ten clones hold 1.1%. Sequenced material: PBMCs. This chain links TRBV6-1 with TRBJ1-6; D is unclear. This receptor was identified in a girl aged 2-10 years in good health and CMV-seropositive. The CDR3: CASSEVHNPSSVTLHF. Written as DNA, the CDR3 is TGTGCCAGCAGTGAAGTGCACAACCCCAGTTCAGTCACCCTCCACTTT.